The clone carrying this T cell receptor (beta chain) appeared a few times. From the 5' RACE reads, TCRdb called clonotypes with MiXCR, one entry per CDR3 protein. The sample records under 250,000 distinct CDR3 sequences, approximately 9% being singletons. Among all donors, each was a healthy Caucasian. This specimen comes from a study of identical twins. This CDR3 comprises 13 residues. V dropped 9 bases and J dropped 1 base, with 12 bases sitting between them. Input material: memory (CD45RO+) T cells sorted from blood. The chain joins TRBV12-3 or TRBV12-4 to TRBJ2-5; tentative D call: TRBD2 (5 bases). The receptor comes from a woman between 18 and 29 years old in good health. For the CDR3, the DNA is TGTGCCAGTCATAAGGACTTCCAAGAGACCCAGTACTTC. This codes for CASHKDFQETQYF.